The sequence of this T cell receptor beta chain was determined in a study of cytomegalovirus exposure and HLA in healthy donors. The study's findings and limits: Most TCR sequences were seen very rarely across donors, but some public TCRs occurred in many. Reportedly, cytomegalovirus status was diagnosed with high sensitivity and specificity.

The repertoire was sequenced with immunoSEQ multiplex PCR; TCRdb's copy has only in-frame clones and lacks some. The sample includes about 120,000 clones, 88% of them seen just once. Worth noting for this clone: No antigen is known for it.

CDR3 length equals 21 residues. Per the germline V gene, CDR1 is MNHEY and CDR2 is SMNVEV (reference sequence). The V gene lost 5 bases and the J gene lost 2 bases, with 28 bases spanning the gap. The receptor's source is a woman younger than 30 in good health and CMV-seropositive. The gene calls are TRBV27 and TRBJ2-6; a possible D gene is TRBD1 (5 bases). The sample consisted of PBMCs. DNA of the CDR3: TGTGCCAGCAGTACAACACTGCAGGGTATAGGGCTACTAACTGGGGCCAACGTCCTGACTTTC. Translated: CASSTTLQGIGLLTGANVLTF.